This T cell receptor (beta chain) was obtained from a study of post-analysis software for immune sequencing data. Study observations and caveats: Controls significantly exceeded multiple sclerosis patients in normalized Chao1 diversity. Patients carried several TRBV segments more frequently than controls did, and TRBV5-6, TRBV5-1 and TRBV20-1 were among them.

The TCR beta cDNA libraries contained unique molecular identifiers. TCRdb re-called the PCR reads with MiXCR, one entry per CDR3 protein. The table lists roughly 620,000 distinct CDR3 sequences, around 44% of them singletons. This clonotype was recorded only once. The target antigen is unknown. One base away lies a much larger clone, so this may be a sequencing read error. Germline loops: CDR1 MGHRA, CDR2 YSYEKL. The CDR3 runs to 15 residues. V gene TRBV4-1 combines with J gene TRBJ2-7, with D possibly being TRBD1 (6 bases). The specimen sequenced was blood. The TCR comes from a girl between 10 and 17 years old with multiple sclerosis. The CDR3 nucleotides are TGCGCCAGCGGCCAAGATGGTGGCAGGGGTTACGAGCAGTACTTC. Protein product: CASGQDGGRGYEQYF.